These 10 T cell receptor beta chains originate from one sample sequenced in a study of OX40 agonist ivuxolimab in advanced cancers. TCRdb's table, derived via immunoSEQ multiplex PCR, lists solely in-frame clones and lacks some. The table lists about 79,000 clones, 92% of them singletons. The sequenced sample was CD4+ or CD8+ T cells sorted from blood, obtained in a trial of the OX40 agonist ivuxolimab. Receptors were obtained from an adult with an advanced solid tumor such as melanoma, head and neck, liver or kidney cancer.

This chain's CDR3 is CASSLEAGVNEKLFF. The CDR3 DNA reads as TGTGCCAGCAGCTTGGAGGCAGGGGTTAATGAAAAACTGTTTTTT. The rearrangement uses TRBV5-4 and TRBJ1-4; possible D gene TRBD1, 6 bases. The V gene lost 0 bases and the J gene lost 4 bases, with 10 bases spanning the gap. The CDR3 runs to 15 residues. Germline CDR1 and CDR2: SGHNT and YYREEE (reference sequence). The whole variable domain, remainder taken from reference TRBV5-4 and TRBJ1-4, is ETGVTQSPTHLIKTRGQQVTLRCSSQSGHNTVSWYQQALGQGPQFIFQYYREEENGRGNFPPRFSGLQFPNYSSELNVNALELDDSALYLCASSLEAGVNEKLFFGSGTQLSVL.

V usage is TRBV19 and J usage is TRBJ2-2; TRBD1 or TRBD2 may be the D gene (7 bases each). V lost 7 bases and J 4 bases, leaving 13 bases between the germline ends. The CDR3 contains 14 residues. Germline V gene data show CDR1 as LNHDA and CDR2 as SQIVND (reference sequence). The CDR3 nucleotides read TGTGCCAGTATCAGCAGGGGGGGCACCGGGGAGCTGTTTTTT. This codes for CASISRGGTGELFF. The full variable domain, with the rest looked up from reference TRBV19 and TRBJ2-2, is DGGITQSPKYLFRKEGQNVTLSCEQNLNHDAMYWYRQDPGQGLRLIYYSQIVNDFQKGDIAEGYSVSREKKESFPLTVTSAQKNPTAFYLCASISRGGTGELFFGEGSRLTVL.

This clone was seen just once. The chain recombines TRBV5-6 with TRBJ2-5, with no clear D. Germline V gives CDR1 SGHDT, CDR2 YYEEEE. This CDR3 comprises 12 residues. V gave up 4 bases and J gave up 3 bases, with 7 bases separating them. CDR3 loop: CASSRWEETQYF. DNA for the CDR3: TGTGCCAGCAGCCGGTGGGAAGAGACCCAGTACTTC.

A few counts support this clone. The chain joins TRBV6-1 to TRBJ2-1; D unresolved. This CDR3 has 14 amino acids. Germline CDR1 MNHNS, CDR2 SASEGT. V dropped 8 bases and J dropped 0 bases, with 11 bases sitting between them. CDR3 region: CASRTSSSYNEQFF. CDR3 DNA sequence: TGTGCCAGCCGTACTTCTAGCTCCTACAATGAGCAGTTCTTC.

J is TRBJ2-7 and V is TRBV11-3; the D gene is possibly TRBD2 (5 bases). The germline gives CDR1 SGHNT, CDR2 YENEEA. V lost 0 bases to trimming and J lost 5 bases, with 11 bases between them. CDR3 length: 14 residues. The CDR3 protein is CASSLEVARDEQYF. The CDR3 coding sequence is TGTGCCAGCAGCTTAGAAGTGGCGAGGGACGAGCAGTACTTC.

J is TRBJ2-1 and V is TRBV11-2, with 9 bases aligning to TRBD2. The CDR3 has 16 amino acids. Germline V lookup: CDR1 SGHAT, CDR2 FQNNGV. V lost 3 bases and J lost 4; bases outside the gene matches: 7. The CDR3 here is CASSLGVAGDYNEQFF. The DNA of the CDR3 is TGTGCCAGCAGCTTGGGGGTAGCGGGAGATTACAATGAGCAGTTCTTC. Using reference TRBV11-2 and TRBJ2-1 for the parts outside the CDR3, the full variable domain is EAGVAQSPRYKIIEKRQSVAFWCNPISGHATLYWYQQILGQGPKLLIQFQNNGVVDDSQLPKDRFSAERLKGVDSTLKIQPAKLEDSAVYLCASSLGVAGDYNEQFFGPGTRLTVL.

The V gene is TRBV18, the J gene TRBJ1-1; no firm D call. V was cut by 2 bases and J by 4 bases, with 11 bases left in between. This CDR3 contains 14 residues. Germline V gene data show CDR1 as KGHSH and CDR2 as LQKENI. The CDR3 loop reads CASSPMFSGTEAFF. The CDR3 nucleotides are TGTGCCAGCTCACCAATGTTTTCGGGCACTGAAGCTTTCTTT. The full variable domain, rest sourced from reference TRBV18 and TRBJ1-1, is NAGVMQNPRHLVRRRGQEARLRCSPMKGHSHVYWYRQLPEEGLKFMVYLQKENIIDESGMPKERFSAEFPKEGPSILRIQQVVRGDSAAYFCASSPMFSGTEAFFGQGTRLTVV.

The J gene is TRBJ2-1, the V gene TRBV5-6, with 13 bases lining up with TRBD2. V trimming: 0 bases; J trimming: 9 bases; junction bases outside the gene matches: 6. The CDR3 spans 16 residues. Per germline, CDR1 SGHDT and CDR2 YYEEEE. The CDR3 DNA is TGTGCCAGCAGCTTGGTTCGACTAGCGGGAGGCGGTGAGCAGTTCTTC. Translated: CASSLVRLAGGGEQFF.

The chain carries TRBV6-6 and TRBJ1-1; D gene unclear. V was shortened by 8 bases and J by 4 bases, with 14 bases between the two germline ends. The CDR3 spans 13 residues. Germline V CDR1 and CDR2: MNHNY, SVGAGI (reference sequence). This CDR3 is CASCTESGTEAFF. In DNA form, the CDR3 reads TGTGCCAGCTGCACGGAATCGGGCACTGAAGCTTTCTTT.

V gene TRBV18 combines with J gene TRBJ1-1, with 7 bases identical to TRBD1. V dropped 3 bases and J dropped 0; count of bases not matched to a gene: 13. CDR1 and CDR2 (germline): KGHSH, LQKENI. The CDR3 runs 18 residues. DNA of the CDR3: TGTGCCAGCTCACCGCTCCCCAACCCGACAGGGATGAACACTGAAGCTTTCTTT. The encoded protein is CASSPLPNPTGMNTEAFF. Supplemented by reference TRBV18 and TRBJ1-1, the full variable domain reads NAGVMQNPRHLVRRRGQEARLRCSPMKGHSHVYWYRQLPEEGLKFMVYLQKENIIDESGMPKERFSAEFPKEGPSILRIQQVVRGDSAAYFCASSPLPNPTGMNTEAFFGQGTRLTVV.